The rows below give T cell receptor beta chains drawn from one sample of a study of Graves' ophthalmopathy and Graves' hyperthyroidism. One entry per CDR3 protein results from TCRdb running MiXCR on the multiplex PCR reads. The sample has about 1.1 million distinct CDR3 sequences; about two fifths are singletons. Sequenced: peripheral blood or thyroid tissue (not recorded which). Receptors were obtained from an adult man with Graves' hyperthyroidism. CDR3s include the opening cysteine and the closing phenylalanine or tryptophan. Each record gives: clone size, J gene, V gene, D gene, CDR3 protein, CDR3 DNA. The D gene is left open where the match is weak. Some rows mark clone size as missing; the rest say once, few, many or name a class of expanded clone.

clone_size: .
j_call: TRBJ2-7
v_call: TRBV4-3
d_call: .
cdr3_aa: CASRQENFLTSYEQYF
cdr3_nt: TGCGCCAGCAGACAAGAGAATTTCCTAACCTCCTACGAGCAGTACTTC

clone_size: .
j_call: TRBJ2-1
v_call: TRBV9
d_call: TRBD2
cdr3_aa: CASSPTSGRSGEQFF
cdr3_nt: TGTGCCAGCAGCCCGACTAGCGGGAGGTCAGGTGAGCAGTTCTTC

clone_size: .
j_call: TRBJ2-7
v_call: TRBV7-2
d_call: .
cdr3_aa: CASSLGLGLEQYF
cdr3_nt: TGTGCCAGCAGCTTAGGTTTAGGGCTTGAGCAGTACTTC

clone_size: many
j_call: TRBJ1-5
v_call: TRBV20-1
d_call: TRBD1
cdr3_aa: CSANRGTGDSGQPQHF
cdr3_nt: TGCAGTGCCAACAGAGGGACAGGGGATTCGGGGCAGCCCCAGCATTTT

clone_size: .
j_call: TRBJ1-4
v_call: TRBV12-3/TRBV12-4
d_call: TRBD1
cdr3_aa: CASSLKGQWNEKLFF
cdr3_nt: TGTGCCAGCAGTCTGAAGGGACAGTGGAATGAAAAACTGTTTTTT

clone_size: .
j_call: TRBJ2-7
v_call: TRBV10-3
d_call: TRBD1
cdr3_aa: CASSEDRGLEQYF
cdr3_nt: TGTGCCAGCAGTGAGGACAGGGGGCTCGAGCAGTACTTC

clone_size: many
j_call: TRBJ1-1
v_call: TRBV5-4
d_call: TRBD1
cdr3_aa: CASSPRRGQADTEAFF
cdr3_nt: TGTGCCAGCAGCCCCAGGCGAGGACAGGCTGACACTGAAGCTTTCTTT

clone_size: .
j_call: TRBJ1-1
v_call: TRBV2
d_call: .
cdr3_aa: CASSEAGGLGMNTEAFF
cdr3_nt: TGTGCCAGCAGTGAAGCCGGGGGGCTCGGGATGAACACTGAAGCTTTCTTT

clone_size: .
j_call: TRBJ2-7
v_call: TRBV29-1
d_call: TRBD2
cdr3_aa: CSVVAGTSSYEQYF
cdr3_nt: TGCAGCGTTGTTGCCGGGACTAGCAGCTACGAGCAGTACTTC

clone_size: many
j_call: TRBJ1-2
v_call: TRBV10-3
d_call: .
cdr3_aa: CAISEAGRVYGYTF
cdr3_nt: TGTGCCATCAGTGAAGCGGGCAGGGTGTATGGCTACACCTTC

clone_size: .
j_call: TRBJ2-2
v_call: TRBV19
d_call: TRBD1
cdr3_aa: CASKVFGTGGSGELFF
cdr3_nt: TGTGCCAGTAAGGTTTTCGGGACAGGGGGCTCCGGGGAGCTGTTTTTT

clone_size: many
j_call: TRBJ1-1
v_call: TRBV13
d_call: .
cdr3_aa: CASSPGHMNTEAFF
cdr3_nt: TGTGCCAGCAGCCCGGGACACATGAACACTGAAGCTTTCTTT

clone_size: many
j_call: TRBJ1-1
v_call: TRBV7-9
d_call: TRBD1
cdr3_aa: CASSPRQGSNTEAFF
cdr3_nt: TGTGCCAGCAGCCCCCGACAGGGGTCGAACACTGAAGCTTTCTTT